This T cell receptor (beta chain) was captured by sequencing in a study of vaccination and CD4 T cells after COVID-19. Study context: Overlapping SARS-CoV-2, HCoV-NL63, HCoV-OC43 and HCoV-229E spike peptides stimulated the cells.

This clonotype came up once. The antigen remains unidentified. The CDR3 loop spans 15 amino acids. CDR1 MNHNS and CDR2 SASEGT come from the germline V gene. Trimming stripped 6 bases from V and 0 bases from J, with 13 bases between. With the Oncomine TCR Beta short-read assay, DNA from cultured CD4+ T cells was sequenced. Via MiXCR, TCRdb re-called the PCR reads, giving one row per CDR3 protein. The table records approximately 12,000 distinct CDR3 sequences, 60% of them present only once. Stated treatment: roughly ten-day PBMC culture with coronavirus spike peptide pools or control peptides (ViraFEST assay).

The chain couples TRBV6-1 to TRBJ2-3; D uncertain. The sample here was CD4+ T cells from blood, cultured in vitro, taken before SARS-CoV-2 vaccination. The sequence derives from a human donor who had recovered from COVID-19. The chain's CDR3 is CASRVEVASTDTQYF. CDR3 DNA sequence: TGTGCCAGCAGGGTTGAAGTTGCTAGCACAGATACGCAGTATTTT.